This is a list of T cell receptor beta chains from one sample in a study of blood T cell repertoires in COVID-19. Sequencing was performed with immunoSEQ multiplex PCR; in TCRdb, only in-frame clones are kept and a portion is missing. The sample lists tens of thousands of clones, roughly 80% occurring once. The sequenced sample was peripheral blood. These receptors were obtained from a man aged 70 or older with COVID-19, enrolled during active disease. CDR3s include the opening cysteine and the closing phenylalanine or tryptophan. The D gene is left open where the match is weak. Clone size is stated in some rows and not others, as once, few, many or a class when expanded.

>TRBV13|TRBJ2-2|.|.
TGTGCCAGCAGCTCCCCTTTACTAGCCAACGGGGAGCTGTTTTTT
CASSSPLLANGELFF
>TRBV6-5|TRBJ2-5|.|.
TGTGCCAGCAGACAAGGAGGGACCCAGTACTTC
CASRQGGTQYF
>TRBV4-1|TRBJ1-2|.|.
TGCGCCAGCAGCCAAGAGACAGGCCCCTTCGGCTACACCTTC
CASSQETGPFGYTF
>TRBV10-3|TRBJ1-3|.|.
TGTGCCATCAGTGATGGAGCGTCTGGAAACACCATATATTTT
CAISDGASGNTIYF
>TRBV10-3|TRBJ2-7|TRBD1|.
TGTGCCATCAGCCACAGGGGGACCGCGACCAACCTCTACGAGCAGTACTTC
CAISHRGTATNLYEQYF
>TRBV28|TRBJ2-7|TRBD1|.
TGTGCCAGCAGTTTATCTACAGGGGGGTTCTACGAGCAGTACTTC
CASSLSTGGFYEQYF
>TRBV28|TRBJ1-1|TRBD1|.
TGTGCCAGCAGTTTATTCCGACTAAGACGGACAGGAAACACTGAAGCTTTCTTT
CASSLFRLRRTGNTEAFF
>TRBV19|TRBJ1-1|.|.
TGTGCCAGTACCACGACACCGAACACTGAAGCTTTCTTT
CASTTTPNTEAFF
>TRBV5-1|TRBJ1-2|TRBD1|.
TGCGCCAGCAGCTTGGGGACAGGGGGCATCTATGGCTACACCTTC
CASSLGTGGIYGYTF
>TRBV6-6|TRBJ2-5|.|.
TGTGCCAGCAGTTACGAGCGGAAGATCGGGACCCAGTACTTC
CASSYERKIGTQYF
>TRBV29-1|TRBJ1-2|.|few
TGCAGCGTTTACACCCCGACTAACTATGGCTACACCTTC
CSVYTPTNYGYTF
>TRBV4-1|TRBJ2-1|.|.
TGCGCCAGCAGCCAAGATTTAGGTGCAGGGGTAGATGAGCAGTTCTTC
CASSQDLGAGVDEQFF
>TRBV5-1|TRBJ2-6|.|.
TGCGCCAGCAGCGAGGGTAGCTCTGGGGCCAACGTCCTGACTTTC
CASSEGSSGANVLTF
>TRBV6-1|TRBJ1-2|TRBD1|few
TGTGCCAGCAGTGAAACAGGGGACTATGGCTACACCTTC
CASSETGDYGYTF
>TRBV19|TRBJ1-2|.|.
TGTGCCAGTATCCGAACGGGATGGTCGTATTCTGGCTACACCTTC
CASIRTGWSYSGYTF
>TRBV12-3/TRBV12-4|TRBJ2-7|.|.
TGTGCCAGCAGTTTTCCAGGACTCCCGGTGTACTTC
CASSFPGLPVYF
>TRBV4-1|TRBJ2-7|.|.
TGCGCCAGCGGAAATAGGGGGTACGAGCAGTACTTC
CASGNRGYEQYF
>TRBV5-1|TRBJ2-2|TRBD2|.
TGCGCCAGCAGCTTGGCTAGCGGGATCGCCGGGGAGCTGTTTTTT
CASSLASGIAGELFF
>TRBV7-8|TRBJ1-1|.|.
TGTGCCAGCAGCTTAGGGGCTCGGACTGAAGCTTTCTTT
CASSLGARTEAFF
>TRBV7-2|TRBJ1-6|.|once
TGTGCCAGCAGCTTTAGAGTTGATTATGATGGCCTCCACTTT
CASSFRVDYDGLHF
>TRBV11-2|TRBJ2-5|.|.
TGTGCCAGCAGCCATCTGGGGCGTCGACAAGAGACCCAGTACTTC
CASSHLGRRQETQYF
>TRBV4-3|TRBJ2-1|TRBD2|.
TGCGCCAGCAGCGTAAGACTAGCGGGAACTAACAATGAGCAGTTCTTC
CASSVRLAGTNNEQFF
>TRBV18|TRBJ2-7|.|.
TGTGCCAGCTCACCACCAACCTGGCAAGCCTACGAGCAGTACTTC
CASSPPTWQAYEQYF
>TRBV3-1/TRBV3-2|TRBJ1-2|.|once
TGTGCCAGCAGCCAGCGGCCGCGGGGTAACTATGGCTACACCTTC
CASSQRPRGNYGYTF
>TRBV11-2|TRBJ1-1|.|once
TGTGCCAGCAGCTTAACAGGTTGGAACACTGAAGCTTTCTTT
CASSLTGWNTEAFF
>TRBV5-4|TRBJ2-1|.|once
TGTGCCAGCAGCTTTTCAGGGGTCTACAATGAGCAGTTCTTC
CASSFSGVYNEQFF
>TRBV7-2|TRBJ1-2|TRBD1|.
TGTGCCAGCAGCTTCGGGACAGGGGGTCAGGGCTATGGCTACACCTTC
CASSFGTGGQGYGYTF
>TRBV10-2|TRBJ1-6|.|.
TGCGCCAGCAGTGAGACAAACCCAGGGTTAGCTTTGGATTCACCCCTCCACTTT
CASSETNPGLALDSPLHF
>TRBV14|TRBJ1-2|.|.
TGTGCCAGCAGCCAAGATACAGTCTATGGCTACACCTTC
CASSQDTVYGYTF
>TRBV12-3/TRBV12-4|TRBJ1-5|.|.
TGTGCCAGCAGCTATAGCAATCAGCCCCAGCATTTT
CASSYSNQPQHF
>TRBV3-1/TRBV3-2|TRBJ2-5|.|few
TGTGCCAGCAGCCAAAAGACACTGCTGGGAGAGACCCAGTACTTC
CASSQKTLLGETQYF
>TRBV5-5|TRBJ1-3|.|few
TGTGCCAGCAGCTTCCCCTCGTCTGTTTCTGGAAACACCATATATTTT
CASSFPSSVSGNTIYF
>TRBV6-5|TRBJ2-3|TRBD2|.
TGTGCCAGCAAAAAAGCGGGGGGAGATACGCAGTATTTT
CASKKAGGDTQYF
>TRBV3-1/TRBV3-2|TRBJ2-1|TRBD2|.
TGTGCCAGCAGCCAAGAAACCGGGAGGGTCTACAATGAGCAGTTCTTC
CASSQETGRVYNEQFF
>TRBV6-2/TRBV6-3|TRBJ1-5|TRBD1|.
TGTGCCAGCAGTTACCGGACAGGGTATCAGCCCCAGCATTTT
CASSYRTGYQPQHF
>TRBV7-2|TRBJ2-7|TRBD1|.
TGTGCCAGCAGCTTCTCGGAACAGGGGTTGGGCGAGCAGTACTTC
CASSFSEQGLGEQYF
>TRBV30|TRBJ1-1|.|.
TGTGCCCGAAAGACAGCGGGGAACACTGAAGCTTTCTTT
CARKTAGNTEAFF
>TRBV9|TRBJ2-2|TRBD2|.
TGTGCCAGCAGCGATCTAGCGGGAGGGACCGGGGAGCTGTTTTTT
CASSDLAGGTGELFF
>TRBV10-2|TRBJ2-3|.|.
TGCGCCAGCAGTGAGTCGGGAGCGCTGAGCACAGATACGCAGTATTTT
CASSESGALSTDTQYF
>TRBV6-5|TRBJ1-2|TRBD1|few
TGTGCCAGCTGGTCAGGGGGCTATGGCTACACCTTC
CASWSGGYGYTF
>TRBV18|TRBJ2-7|TRBD1|.
TGTGCCAGCTCAAACCTACAGGGGGCGCAGGGCGAGCAGTACTTC
CASSNLQGAQGEQYF
>TRBV11-2|TRBJ2-7|.|.
TGTGCCAGCAGCTTCGCAGCGGAATCCTCCTACGAGCAGTACTTC
CASSFAAESSYEQYF
>TRBV7-9|TRBJ2-2|.|.
TGTGCCAGCACCACTCAGGGGCCCACCGGGGAGCTGTTTTTT
CASTTQGPTGELFF
>TRBV7-6|TRBJ2-3|TRBD1|.
TGTGCCAGCAGCTTGGGACAGGGGATCGGAGATACGCAGTATTTT
CASSLGQGIGDTQYF
>TRBV6-5|TRBJ1-5|.|.
TGTGCCAGCAGTTACTCGCGATCGAGTGGTCAGCCCCAGCATTTT
CASSYSRSSGQPQHF
>TRBV5-1|TRBJ1-4|TRBD1|.
TGCGCCAGCAGCCTGGGACAGTTAAGTGAAAAACTGTTTTTT
CASSLGQLSEKLFF
>TRBV3-1/TRBV3-2|TRBJ1-6|.|.
TGTGCCAGCAGCCAAGGGGCTCGAGCACCCCTCCACTTT
CASSQGARAPLHF
>TRBV24-1|TRBJ2-7|.|.
TGTGCCACCAGTGGAGGCGGGCCCCTGCACTTC
CATSGGGPLHF